This TCR beta chain was identified in a study of OX40 agonist ivuxolimab in advanced cancers. Study in general: The dose-escalation cohort was about 80% male, with a mean age of around 54 years, ranging about 23 to 90.

V was clipped by 0 bases and J by 4 bases, with 13 bases between them. The CDR3 is 15 residues long. CDR1 is SGHNT and CDR2 is YYREEE in the germline V gene (reference sequence). Libraries were prepared by immunoSEQ multiplex PCR; TCRdb keeps only in-frame clonotypes and omits some of them. The sample yields approximately 100,000 clones, approximately 84% seen once. Patients who had autoimmune disease history or got systemic immunosuppression were left out. The TCR comes from an adult with an advanced solid tumor such as melanoma, head and neck, liver or kidney cancer. The genes are TRBV5-4 and TRBJ1-1; perhaps TRBD1 as D (5 bases). The sample was CD4+ or CD8+ T cells sorted from blood, taken in a trial of the OX40 agonist ivuxolimab. DNA for the CDR3: TGTGCCAGCAGCTTGGTTGGGGCACCTTCCACTGAAGCTTTCTTT. Translated, it gives CASSLVGAPSTEAFF.